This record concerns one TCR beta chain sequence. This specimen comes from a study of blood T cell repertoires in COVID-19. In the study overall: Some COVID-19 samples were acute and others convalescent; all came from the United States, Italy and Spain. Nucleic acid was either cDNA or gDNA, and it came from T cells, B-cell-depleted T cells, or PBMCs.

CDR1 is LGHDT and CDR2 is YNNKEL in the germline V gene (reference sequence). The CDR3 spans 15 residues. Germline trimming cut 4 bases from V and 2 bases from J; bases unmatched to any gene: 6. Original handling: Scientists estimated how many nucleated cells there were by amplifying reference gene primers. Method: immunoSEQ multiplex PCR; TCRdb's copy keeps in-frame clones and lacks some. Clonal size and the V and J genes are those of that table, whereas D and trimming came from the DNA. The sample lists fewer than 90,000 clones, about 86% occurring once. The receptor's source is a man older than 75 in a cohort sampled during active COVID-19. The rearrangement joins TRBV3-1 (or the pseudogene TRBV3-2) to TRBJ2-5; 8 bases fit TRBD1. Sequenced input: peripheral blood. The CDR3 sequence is CASSRQGNRQETQYF. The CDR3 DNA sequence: TGTGCCAGCAGCCGACAGGGGAATAGACAAGAGACCCAGTACTTC.